Described below is a single T cell receptor (beta chain) sequence and its context. Its antigen is still unknown. Germline CDR1 LNHDA, CDR2 SQIVND (reference sequence). The CDR3 has 14 residues. Trimming took 7 bases from V and 2 from J; bases not matched to a gene: 4. The sample originates from a study of blood T cells in healthy people across ages. Study overall: Capture via template switching afforded approximately one barcoded beta molecule per two T cells.

Total RNA, at least 5 micrograms per sample, was extracted from PBMCs. Findings and caveats of the study: Naive T cell percentage strongly correlated with TCR beta diversity.

Sample-barcoded 5' priming and a J-beta primer mix drove a second PCR of about 6 to 12 cycles. Every single cDNA molecule received a tag from a template-switch adaptor with 12 random nucleotides. TCRdb called the 5' RACE reads again in MiXCR, with one record for every CDR3 protein. The sample yields roughly 830,000 distinct CDR3 sequences, approximately 65% seen once. The clonotype comes from a man younger than 40 in good health. This chain uses TRBV19 with TRBJ2-1; 8 bases line up with TRBD2. The sample consisted of blood. In DNA form, the CDR3 reads TGTGCCAGTAATCCGGGGGGGGCCTACAATGAGCAGTTCTTC. Its protein product is CASNPGGAYNEQFF.